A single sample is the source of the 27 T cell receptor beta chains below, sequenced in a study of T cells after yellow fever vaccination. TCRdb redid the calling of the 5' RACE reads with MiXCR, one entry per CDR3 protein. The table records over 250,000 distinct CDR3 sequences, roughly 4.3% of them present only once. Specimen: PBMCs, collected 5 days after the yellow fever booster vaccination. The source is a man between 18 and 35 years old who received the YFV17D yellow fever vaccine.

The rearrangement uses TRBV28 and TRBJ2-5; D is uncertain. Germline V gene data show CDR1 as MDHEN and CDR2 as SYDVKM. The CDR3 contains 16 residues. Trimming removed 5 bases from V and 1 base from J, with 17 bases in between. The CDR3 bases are TGTGCCAGCAGTCTTCCACTGAAACGGCCCCAAGAGACCCAGTACTTC. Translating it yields CASSLPLKRPQETQYF.

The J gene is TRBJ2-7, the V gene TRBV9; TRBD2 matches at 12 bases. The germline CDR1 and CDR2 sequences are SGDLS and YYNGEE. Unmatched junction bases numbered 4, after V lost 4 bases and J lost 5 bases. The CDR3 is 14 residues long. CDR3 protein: CASSPLAGGDEQYF. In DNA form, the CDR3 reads TGTGCCAGCAGCCCGCTAGCGGGGGGGGACGAGCAGTACTTC.

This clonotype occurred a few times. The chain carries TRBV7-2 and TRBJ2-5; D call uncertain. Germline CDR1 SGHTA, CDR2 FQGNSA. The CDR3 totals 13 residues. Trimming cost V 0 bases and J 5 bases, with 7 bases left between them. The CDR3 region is CASSLAPVETQYF. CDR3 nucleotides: TGTGCCAGCAGCTTAGCCCCGGTGGAGACCCAGTACTTC.

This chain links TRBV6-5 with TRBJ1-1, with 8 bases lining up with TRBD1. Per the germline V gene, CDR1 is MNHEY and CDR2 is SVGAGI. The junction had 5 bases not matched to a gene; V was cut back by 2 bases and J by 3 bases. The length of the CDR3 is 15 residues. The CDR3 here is CASSYGTGLDTEAFF. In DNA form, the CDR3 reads TGTGCCAGCAGTTACGGGACAGGCCTTGACACTGAAGCTTTCTTT.

The CDR3 protein is CATSDFPGELFF. The CDR3 DNA reads as TGTGCCACCAGTGATTTCCCCGGGGAGCTGTTTTTT. This chain links TRBV24-1 with TRBJ2-2; D gene ambiguous. V dropped 1 base and J dropped 6 bases, with 2 bases sitting between them. This CDR3 has 12 amino acids. Germline V CDR1 and CDR2: KGHDR, SFDVKD.

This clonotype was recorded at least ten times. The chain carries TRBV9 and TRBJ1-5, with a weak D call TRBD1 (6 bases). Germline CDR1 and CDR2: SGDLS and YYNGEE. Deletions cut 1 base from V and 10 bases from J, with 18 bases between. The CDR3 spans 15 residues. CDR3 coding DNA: TGTGCCAGCAGCGTATCGGGGGCCGCGTTAGAACCCCAGCATTTT. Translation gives CASSVSGAALEPQHF.

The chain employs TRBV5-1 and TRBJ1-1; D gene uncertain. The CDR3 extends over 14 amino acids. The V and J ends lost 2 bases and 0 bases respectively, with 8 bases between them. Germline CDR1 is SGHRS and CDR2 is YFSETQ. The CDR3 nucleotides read TGCGCCAGCAGCTTTCTCACCGTGAACACTGAAGCTTTCTTT. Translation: CASSFLTVNTEAFF.

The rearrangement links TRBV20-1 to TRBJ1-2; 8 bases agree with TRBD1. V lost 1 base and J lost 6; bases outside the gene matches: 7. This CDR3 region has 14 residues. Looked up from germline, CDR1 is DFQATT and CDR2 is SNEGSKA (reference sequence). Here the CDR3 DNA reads TGCAGTGCTAGAGTAGGAACAGGGGGACATGGCTACACCTTC. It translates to CSARVGTGGHGYTF.

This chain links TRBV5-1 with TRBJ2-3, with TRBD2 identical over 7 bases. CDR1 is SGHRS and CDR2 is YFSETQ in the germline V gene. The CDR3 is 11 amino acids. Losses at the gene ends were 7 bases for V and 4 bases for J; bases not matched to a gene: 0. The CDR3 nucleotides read TGCGCCAGCGCGGGAGCAGATACGCAGTATTTT. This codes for CASAGADTQYF.

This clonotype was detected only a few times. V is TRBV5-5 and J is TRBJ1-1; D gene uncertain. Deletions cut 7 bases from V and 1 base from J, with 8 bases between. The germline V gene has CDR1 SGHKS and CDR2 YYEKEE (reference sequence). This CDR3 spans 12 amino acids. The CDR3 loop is CASREGNTEAFF. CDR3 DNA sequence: TGTGCCAGCCGGGAAGGGAACACTGAAGCTTTCTTT.

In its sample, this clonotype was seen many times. The CDR3 DNA reads TGTGCCAGCAGCCCCTGGACAGGGGGAAATGAGCAGTTCTTC. As protein: CASSPWTGGNEQFF. V is TRBV7-2 and J is TRBJ2-1; 10 nucleotides agree with TRBD1. The CDR3 length is 14 residues. Per the germline V gene, CDR1 is SGHTA and CDR2 is FQGNSA. V lost 5 bases, J lost 7 bases, and 5 bases stayed unmatched.

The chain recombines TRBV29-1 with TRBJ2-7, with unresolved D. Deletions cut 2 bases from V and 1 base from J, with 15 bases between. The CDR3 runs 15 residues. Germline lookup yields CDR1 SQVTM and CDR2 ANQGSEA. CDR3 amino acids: CSVEYADYTSYEQYF. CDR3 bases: TGCAGCGTTGAATATGCCGATTACACTTCCTACGAGCAGTACTTC.

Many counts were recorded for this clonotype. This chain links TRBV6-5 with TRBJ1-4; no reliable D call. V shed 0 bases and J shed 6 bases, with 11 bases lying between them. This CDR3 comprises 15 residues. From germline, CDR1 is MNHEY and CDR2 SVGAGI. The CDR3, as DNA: TGTGCCAGCAGTTACTCGAGGCAGGTGTATGAAAAACTGTTTTTT. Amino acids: CASSYSRQVYEKLFF.

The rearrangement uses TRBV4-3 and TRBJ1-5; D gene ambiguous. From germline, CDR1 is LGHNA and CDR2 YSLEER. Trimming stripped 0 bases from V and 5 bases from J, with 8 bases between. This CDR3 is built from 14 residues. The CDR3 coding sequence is TGCGCCAGCAGCCAAGATTTGTGGGATCAGCCCCAGCATTTT. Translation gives CASSQDLWDQPQHF.

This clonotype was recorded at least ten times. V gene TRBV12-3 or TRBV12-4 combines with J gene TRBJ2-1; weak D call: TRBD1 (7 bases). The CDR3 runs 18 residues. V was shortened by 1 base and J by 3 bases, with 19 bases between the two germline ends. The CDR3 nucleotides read TGTGCCAGCAGTTTAGATTGGTGGGGCAGGGGGGACTACAATGAGCAGTTCTTC. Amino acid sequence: CASSLDWWGRGDYNEQFF.

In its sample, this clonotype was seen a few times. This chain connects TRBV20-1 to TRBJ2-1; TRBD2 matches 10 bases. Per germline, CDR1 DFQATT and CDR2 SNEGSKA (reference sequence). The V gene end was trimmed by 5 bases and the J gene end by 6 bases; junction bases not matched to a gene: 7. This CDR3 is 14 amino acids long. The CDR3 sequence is CSAVLAGISNEQFF. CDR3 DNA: TGCAGTGCTGTACTAGCGGGGATTTCCAATGAGCAGTTCTTC.

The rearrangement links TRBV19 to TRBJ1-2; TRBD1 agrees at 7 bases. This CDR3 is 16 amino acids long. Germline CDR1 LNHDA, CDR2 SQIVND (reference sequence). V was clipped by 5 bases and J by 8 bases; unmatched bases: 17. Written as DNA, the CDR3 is TGTGCCAGTAGTCAAACCGAGGACAGGTATTATATCGGCTACACCTTC. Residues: CASSQTEDRYYIGYTF.

CDR3 in DNA: TGTGCCAGCAGTTTAGGGCTCCTAGCGCCGGTGCAGTACTTC. This sequence encodes CASSLGLLAPVQYF. The V and J genes are TRBV27 and TRBJ2-5; D perhaps matches TRBD2 (6 bases). Germline assignment: CDR1 MNHEY and CDR2 SMNVEV (reference sequence). This CDR3 spans 14 amino acids. Trimming cost V 2 bases and J 11 bases, with 18 bases left between them.

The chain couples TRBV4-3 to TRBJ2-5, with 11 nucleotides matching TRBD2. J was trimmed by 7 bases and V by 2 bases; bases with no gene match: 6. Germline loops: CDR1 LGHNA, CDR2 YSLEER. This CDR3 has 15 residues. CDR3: CASSQRTSGQWTQYF. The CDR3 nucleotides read TGCGCCAGCAGCCAAAGGACTAGCGGGCAATGGACCCAGTACTTC.

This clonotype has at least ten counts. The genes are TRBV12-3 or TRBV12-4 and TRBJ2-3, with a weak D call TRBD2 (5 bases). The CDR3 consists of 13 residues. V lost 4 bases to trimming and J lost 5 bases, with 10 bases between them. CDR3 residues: CASSSSGIDTQYF. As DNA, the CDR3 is TGTGCCAGCAGTTCATCCGGGATAGATACGCAGTATTTT.

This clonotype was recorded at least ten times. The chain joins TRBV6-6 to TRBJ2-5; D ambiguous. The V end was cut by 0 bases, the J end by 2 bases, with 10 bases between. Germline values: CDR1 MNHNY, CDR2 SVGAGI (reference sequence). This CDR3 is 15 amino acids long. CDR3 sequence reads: CASSYSKTKQETQYF. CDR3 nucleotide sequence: TGTGCCAGCAGTTACTCGAAAACAAAACAAGAGACCCAGTACTTC.

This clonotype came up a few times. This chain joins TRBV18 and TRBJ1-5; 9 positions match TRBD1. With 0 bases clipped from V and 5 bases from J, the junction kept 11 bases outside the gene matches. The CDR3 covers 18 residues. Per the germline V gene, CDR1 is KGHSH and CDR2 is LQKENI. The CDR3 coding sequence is TGTGCCAGCTCACCACCGAGGGGACAGGGCGGAATTGATCAGCCCCAGCATTTT. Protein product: CASSPPRGQGGIDQPQHF.

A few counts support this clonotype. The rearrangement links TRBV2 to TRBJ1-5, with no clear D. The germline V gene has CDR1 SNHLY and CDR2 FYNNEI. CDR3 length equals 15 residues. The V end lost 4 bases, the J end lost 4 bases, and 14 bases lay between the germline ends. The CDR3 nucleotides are TGTGCCAGCAGTGGGGCAGAGGGTCATAATCAGCCCCAGCATTTT. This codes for CASSGAEGHNQPQHF.

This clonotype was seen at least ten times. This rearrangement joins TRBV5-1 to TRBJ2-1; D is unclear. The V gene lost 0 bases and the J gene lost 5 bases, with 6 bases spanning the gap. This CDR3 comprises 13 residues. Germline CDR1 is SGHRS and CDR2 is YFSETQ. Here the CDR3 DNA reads TGCGCCAGCAGCTTGGGGACGAACAATGAGCAGTTCTTC. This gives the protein CASSLGTNNEQFF.

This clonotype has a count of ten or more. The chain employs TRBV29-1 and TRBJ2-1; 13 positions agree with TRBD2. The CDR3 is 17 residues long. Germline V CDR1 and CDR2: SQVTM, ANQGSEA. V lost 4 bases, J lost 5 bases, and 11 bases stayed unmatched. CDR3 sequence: CSVGGLAGFALHNEQFF. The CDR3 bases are TGCAGCGTTGGGGGACTAGCGGGGTTCGCCCTCCACAATGAGCAGTTCTTC.

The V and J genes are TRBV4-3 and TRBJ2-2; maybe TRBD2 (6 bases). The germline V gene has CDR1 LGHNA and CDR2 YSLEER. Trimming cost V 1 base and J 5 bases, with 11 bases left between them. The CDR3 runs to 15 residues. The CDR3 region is CASSQGREWTGELFF. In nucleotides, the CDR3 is TGCGCCAGCAGCCAAGGGAGGGAATGGACCGGGGAGCTGTTTTTT.

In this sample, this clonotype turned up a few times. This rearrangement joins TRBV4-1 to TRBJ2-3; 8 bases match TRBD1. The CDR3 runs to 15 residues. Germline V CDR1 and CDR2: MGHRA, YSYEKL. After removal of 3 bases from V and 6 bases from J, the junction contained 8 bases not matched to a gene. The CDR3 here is CASSQGQAALDTQYF. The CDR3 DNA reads TGCGCCAGCAGCCAGGGACAGGCGGCTCTCGATACGCAGTATTTT.